This TCR beta chain was recovered during a study of cytomegalovirus exposure and HLA in healthy donors. For this clone: Its antigen is still unknown.

Study-level results: Rarity characterized most TCR sequences, yet some public TCRs appeared in many donors. The authors enumerated some 170 TCR beta chains as linked to cytomegalovirus. Testing in vitro showed a few CMV-associated chains specific for CMV antigens.

Germline trimming cut 0 bases from V and 8 bases from J; bases unmatched to any gene: 6. The CDR3 totals 15 residues. In germline, CDR1 is SGDLS, CDR2 YYNGEE. Method: immunoSEQ multiplex PCR; TCRdb's copy keeps in-frame clones and lacks some. In the table there are about 74,000 clones, approximately 95% of which are singletons. The specimen sequenced was PBMCs. The TCR was taken from a man aged 18 to 29 in good health and CMV-seropositive. The rearrangement links TRBV9 to TRBJ2-1; the match to TRBD2 covers 9 bases. The CDR3 DNA reads as TGTGCCAGCAGCGTAGGGGTAGCGGGAGTCGATGAGCAGTTCTTC. This codes for CASSVGVAGVDEQFF.